This T cell receptor beta chain was documented in a study of T cell responses to AZD1222 COVID-19 vaccine. TCRdb's copy holds only in-frame clones and misses some; the assay was immunoSEQ multiplex PCR. The repertoire consists of around 260,000 clones, with more than 80% occurring once and the leading ten covering 0.55%. Unmatched junction bases numbered 7, after V lost 3 bases and J lost 3 bases. The CDR3 covers 16 residues. Germline V lookup: CDR1 MDHEN, CDR2 SYDVKM. This chain uses TRBV28 with TRBJ2-7; TRBD1 matches at 11 bases. This receptor was obtained from an adult in good health. The sequenced sample was peripheral blood, obtained on day 0 of AZD1222 vaccination. The CDR3 sequence is CASSLAPGTGGYEQYF. In DNA form, the CDR3 reads TGTGCCAGCAGTTTGGCCCCCGGGACAGGGGGCTACGAGCAGTACTTC.